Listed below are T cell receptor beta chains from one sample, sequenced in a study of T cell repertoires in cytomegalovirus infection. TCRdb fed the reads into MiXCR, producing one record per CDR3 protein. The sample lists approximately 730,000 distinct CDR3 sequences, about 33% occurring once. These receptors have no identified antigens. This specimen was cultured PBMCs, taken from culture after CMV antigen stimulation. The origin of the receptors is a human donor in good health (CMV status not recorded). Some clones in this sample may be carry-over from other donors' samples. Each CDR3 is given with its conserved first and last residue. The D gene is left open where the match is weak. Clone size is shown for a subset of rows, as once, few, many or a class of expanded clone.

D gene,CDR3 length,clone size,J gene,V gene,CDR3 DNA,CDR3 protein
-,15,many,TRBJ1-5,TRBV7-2,TGTGCCAGCAGCTTAGGTCCAGGAAGCAATCAGCCCCAGCATTTT,CASSLGPGSNQPQHF
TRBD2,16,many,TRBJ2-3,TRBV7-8,TGTGCCAGCAGCTATATAGCGGGGGGGAGCACAGATACGCAGTATTTT,CASSYIAGGSTDTQYF
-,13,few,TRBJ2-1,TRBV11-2,TGTGCCAGCAGCCCCTACGCCACAGGGCTACAGTTCTTC,CASSPYATGLQFF
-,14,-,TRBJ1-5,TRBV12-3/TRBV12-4,TGTGCCAGCAGCCTCAGGGGCGGCGGGCAGCCCCAGCATTTT,CASSLRGGGQPQHF
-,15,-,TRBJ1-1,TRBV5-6,TGTGCCAGCAGCGAAACAGGGTCTTCCGACACTGAAGCTTTCTTT,CASSETGSSDTEAFF
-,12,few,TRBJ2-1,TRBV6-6,TGTGCCAGCAGTTCCAATAGGGATACCCAGTTCTTC,CASSSNRDTQFF
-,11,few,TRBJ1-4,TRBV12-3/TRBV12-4,TGTGCCAGCTCATCTCGAGAAAAACTGTTTTTT,CASSSREKLFF
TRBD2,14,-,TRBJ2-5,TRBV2,TGTGCCAGCAGGATAGGCGGGAGCCTAGAGACCCAGTACTTC,CASRIGGSLETQYF
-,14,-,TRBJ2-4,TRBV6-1,TGTGCCAGCAGGGACCGGGACCCCAGGAGCATTCAGTACTTC,CASRDRDPRSIQYF
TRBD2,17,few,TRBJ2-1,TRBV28,TGTGCCAGCAGTTGGGGGTGGGGACTATCCGTTTCCAATGAGCAGTTCTTC,CASSWGWGLSVSNEQFF
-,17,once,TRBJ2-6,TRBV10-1,TGCGCCGGAATCCGGGGAAAACCAAGGGCTGGGGCCAACGTCCTGACTTTC,CAGIRGKPRAGANVLTF
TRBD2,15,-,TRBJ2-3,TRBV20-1,TGCAGTGCTGCCCAGACTAGCGGGACCCCAGATACGCAGTATTTT,CSAAQTSGTPDTQYF
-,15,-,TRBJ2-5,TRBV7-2,TGTGCCAGCAGCGAGGGAGGCTTGGTGAAGGAGACCCAGTACTTC,CASSEGGLVKETQYF
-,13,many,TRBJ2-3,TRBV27,TGTGCCAGCAGCCTTCTAGGTGGGGATACGCAGTATTTT,CASSLLGGDTQYF
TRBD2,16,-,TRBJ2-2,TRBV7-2,TGTGCCAGCAGCTTAGGTGTTAGGCGGGAGCCCGGGGAGCTGTTTTTT,CASSLGVRREPGELFF
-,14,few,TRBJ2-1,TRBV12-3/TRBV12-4,TGTGCCAGCACGTCAGAGCCGAGAATTGATGAGCAGTTCTTC,CASTSEPRIDEQFF
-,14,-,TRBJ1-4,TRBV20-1,TGCAGTGCTAGGGACCCCACAACTAATGAAAAACTGTTTTTT,CSARDPTTNEKLFF
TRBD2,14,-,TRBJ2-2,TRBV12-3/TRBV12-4,TGTGCCACCCAATGGGGGGGGAACACCGGGGAGCTGTTTTTT,CATQWGGNTGELFF
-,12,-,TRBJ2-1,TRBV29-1,TGCAGCGGGGATACGACCGGGAATGAGCAGTTCTTC,CSGDTTGNEQFF
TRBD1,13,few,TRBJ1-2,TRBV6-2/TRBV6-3,TGTGCCAGCAGATACCAGGGGGCCTATGGCTACACCTTC,CASRYQGAYGYTF
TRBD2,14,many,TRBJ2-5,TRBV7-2,TGTGCCAGCAGCCCCGGGGGGGGAGTGAAGACCCAGTACTTC,CASSPGGGVKTQYF
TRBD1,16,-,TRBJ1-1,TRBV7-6,TGTGCCAGCAGCCTTGGGACAGGGGGAAAGGGACCTGAAGCTTTCTTT,CASSLGTGGKGPEAFF